This T cell receptor beta chain was profiled in a study of post-analysis software for immune sequencing data. The CDR3 runs 14 residues. Germline V CDR1 and CDR2: LGHDT, YNNKEL (reference sequence). Germline trimming cut 7 bases from V and 7 bases from J; bases unmatched to any gene: 10. A note on this clonotype: Its antigen is still unknown.

The TCR beta cDNA libraries contained unique molecular identifiers. In TCRdb, the PCR reads were re-called with MiXCR into one record per CDR3 protein. The data hold under 200,000 distinct CDR3 sequences, with approximately 29% observed a single time. General study points: Patients carried roughly five TRBV segments more frequently than controls did, and TRBV5-6, TRBV5-1 and TRBV20-1 were among them.

The TCR comes from a girl under 18 with multiple sclerosis. The specimen sequenced was blood. J is TRBJ1-1 and V is TRBV3-1; 9 bases map to TRBD1. DNA of the CDR3: TGTGCCAGCAACGCACAGGGGGCGCAGGGTGAAGCTTTCTTT. The encoded protein is CASNAQGAQGEAFF.